The 11 T cell receptor beta chains in this list originate from one sample, sequenced in a study of blood T cell repertoires in COVID-19. The assay was immunoSEQ multiplex PCR, and TCRdb's table has in-frame clones only and misses some. The sample yields about 200,000 clones, 70% to 85% seen once. The source material was peripheral blood. Receptor source: a human donor with acute or convalescent COVID-19. The donor label of this sample is uncertain.

The chain is built from TRBV18 and TRBJ2-7; TRBD1 aligns across 9 bases. CDR1 and CDR2 (germline): KGHSH, LQKENI. With V trimmed by 4 bases and J by 4 bases, 5 bases remained unmatched. CDR3 size: 14 residues. The CDR3 loop reads CASSQGQGEYEQYF. The CDR3 nucleotides read TGTGCCAGCTCACAGGGACAGGGAGAATACGAGCAGTACTTC.

The rearrangement uses TRBV4-1 and TRBJ2-3; 7 bases agree with TRBD2. The J segment lost 6 bases and the V segment lost 1 base, leaving 7 bases of the junction unmatched. The CDR3 loop spans 15 amino acids. Germline lookup yields CDR1 MGHRA and CDR2 YSYEKL. The CDR3 reads CASSQAGGRGDTQYF. CDR3 nucleotide sequence: TGCGCCAGCAGCCAAGCTGGCGGGAGAGGGGATACGCAGTATTTT.

The rearrangement links TRBV20-1 to TRBJ1-5; 9 nucleotides line up with TRBD1. The V segment lost 3 bases and the J segment 7 bases; nucleotides outside the gene matches: 7. The CDR3 covers 14 residues. Per germline, CDR1 DFQATT and CDR2 SNEGSKA (reference sequence). Here the CDR3 DNA reads TGCAGTGCTAGTAAACAGGGGGCGCGGCAGCCCCAGCATTTT. Translation: CSASKQGARQPQHF.

This clone was seen only once. This chain links TRBV24-1 with TRBJ2-3; D unresolved. This CDR3 is built from 12 residues. Deletions cut 7 bases from V and 0 bases from J, with 4 bases between. Germline CDR1 reads KGHDR; CDR2 reads SFDVKD. CDR3: CATSSSTDTQYF. The CDR3 DNA follows: TGTGCCACCAGCTCTAGCACAGATACGCAGTATTTT.

This chain uses TRBV30 with TRBJ1-3; possibly TRBD1 for D (6 bases). Trimming stripped 5 bases from V and 4 bases from J, with 6 bases between. Per germline, CDR1 GTSNPN and CDR2 SVGIG (reference sequence). CDR3 length: 11 residues. CDR3 protein: CAWGQGNTIYF. The CDR3 DNA is TGTGCCTGGGGACAGGGAAACACCATATATTTT.

V usage is TRBV28 and J usage is TRBJ1-2; 8 nucleotides align to TRBD1. The V gene's germline CDR1 is MDHEN and CDR2 SYDVKM. The CDR3 is 14 amino acids. The ends lost 5 bases at V and 1 base at J; junction bases unmatched: 3. The CDR3 is CASSGDRLNYGYTF. As DNA, the CDR3 is TGTGCCAGCAGTGGGGACAGGCTTAACTATGGCTACACCTTC.

The rearrangement uses TRBV6-5 and TRBJ2-2; 8 positions match TRBD2. The germline V gene encodes CDR1 MNHEY and CDR2 SVGAGI. V shed 0 bases and J 8 bases; nucleotides not matched to a gene: 5. This CDR3 is built from 15 residues. CDR3 nucleotide sequence: TGTGCCAGCAGTTACTCGTATAGCGGGACGGGGGAGCTGTTTTTT. Protein sequence: CASSYSYSGTGELFF.

The chain links TRBV25-1 to TRBJ1-6; tentative D call: TRBD1 (5 bases). The CDR3 covers 13 residues. V shed 7 bases and J shed 10 bases, with 14 bases lying between them. The germline V gene has CDR1 MGHDK and CDR2 SYGVNS. Written as DNA, the CDR3 is TGTGCCAGCATGGGGGGGGGATACTCACCCCTCCACTTT. This encodes CASMGGGYSPLHF.

The chain combines TRBV2 with TRBJ2-7; a possible D gene is TRBD1 (6 bases). Trimming removed 2 bases at V and 0 bases at J, with 11 bases between. The CDR3 is 15 residues long. Germline V gene data show CDR1 as SNHLY and CDR2 as FYNNEI. The DNA for the CDR3 is TGTGCCAGCAGTGAATTCCAGGGGAGCTCCTACGAGCAGTACTTC. Translated: CASSEFQGSSYEQYF. The variable domain in full, completed from reference TRBV2 and TRBJ2-7, reads EPEVTQTPSHQVTQMGQEVILRCVPISNHLYFYWYRQILGQKVEFLVSFYNNEISEKSEIFDDQFSVERPDGSNFTLKIRSTKLEDSAMYFCASSEFQGSSYEQYFGPGTRLTVT.

The rearrangement joins TRBV7-8 to TRBJ1-4, with TRBD1 identical over 9 bases. The CDR3 is made up of 15 amino acids. The germline V gene has CDR1 SGHVS and CDR2 FQNEAQ. The ends lost 5 bases at V and 8 bases at J; junction bases unmatched: 9. Written as DNA, the CDR3 is TGTGCCAGCAGCCAACCGGGACAGGGAGAAGAAAAACTGTTTTTT. Translating gives CASSQPGQGEEKLFF.

This clone was detected a few times. This chain joins TRBV5-1 and TRBJ1-2, with 8 bases that match TRBD1. With V trimmed by 2 bases and J by 2 bases, 5 bases remained unmatched. Germline V gene sequence: CDR1 SGHRS, CDR2 YFSETQ. The CDR3 runs to 15 residues. This CDR3 is CASSLIAGGNYGYTF. CDR3 DNA: TGCGCCAGCAGCTTAATCGCAGGGGGCAACTATGGCTACACCTTC.